The sequence of this T cell receptor (beta chain) was determined in a study of identical twins. V lost 4 bases to trimming and J lost 3 bases, with 9 bases between them. This CDR3 is 14 amino acids long. The germline gives CDR1 LGHNA, CDR2 YNFKEQ. Template switching supplied a universal primer site; unique molecular identifiers were carried on the cDNA. TCRdb reanalysed the 5' RACE reads using MiXCR and keeps one entry per CDR3 protein. The sample includes around 1.7 million distinct CDR3 sequences, roughly 35% of them seen just once. This clonotype has more than one count but fewer than ten. This receptor was taken from a newborn girl in good health. Input material: cord blood. V and J are TRBV4-2 and TRBJ2-2, with D perhaps matching TRBD1 or TRBD2 (5 bases each). The CDR3, as DNA: TGTGCCAGCAGCCGTACGGGACACACCGGGGAGCTGTTTTTT. It codes for CASSRTGHTGELFF.